A selection of T cell receptor beta chains follows, all from one sample in a study of blood T cell repertoires in COVID-19. Profiled with immunoSEQ multiplex PCR; TCRdb holds only in-frame clones, not every one. The data hold about 120,000 clones, with about 89% observed a single time. The sequenced sample was peripheral blood. Every receptor here comes from a man between 35 and 55 years old with acute or convalescent COVID-19. The CDR3 runs from the conserved cysteine through the conserved F or W. A D gene is named only where the DNA matches it firmly. Expanded clones get a size class; other rows say once, few or many, or leave the size out.

d_call | clone_size | j_call | v_call | cdr3_nt | cdr3_aa
NA | NA | TRBJ1-2 | TRBV3-1/TRBV3-2 | TGTGCCAGCTCAGGGTCTAACTATGGCTACACCTTC | CASSGSNYGYTF
NA | NA | TRBJ2-7 | TRBV7-6 | TGTGCCAGCAGCTATATACAGGGTAACGAGCAGTACTTC | CASSYIQGNEQYF
TRBD1 | NA | TRBJ1-1 | TRBV12-5 | TGTGCTAGTGGTTTGCTAGGACAGGGGAACACTGAAGCTTTCTTT | CASGLLGQGNTEAFF
NA | NA | TRBJ1-2 | TRBV10-3 | TGTGCCATCAGTGGGACAGACTATGGCTACACCTTC | CAISGTDYGYTF
NA | NA | TRBJ1-2 | TRBV5-4 | TGTGCCAGCAGGATTACAGATCTCGGCTATGGCTACACCTTC | CASRITDLGYGYTF
TRBD1 | NA | TRBJ1-4 | TRBV30 | TGTGCCTGGAGAAGGACAGGGCTATCCCTGGCTAATGAAAAACTGTTTTTT | CAWRRTGLSLANEKLFF
TRBD1 | once | TRBJ1-1 | TRBV3-1/TRBV3-2 | TGTGCCAGCAGCCAAACAACTCCTGACAGGGGCTATGAAGCTTTCTTT | CASSQTTPDRGYEAFF
NA | few | TRBJ1-1 | TRBV30 | TGTGCCTGGAGTGTAAGAGAGAACACTGAAGCTTTCTTT | CAWSVRENTEAFF
NA | NA | TRBJ1-1 | TRBV5-1 | TGCGCCAGCAGCCCACCATCCAGGCGAACTGAAGCTTTCTTT | CASSPPSRRTEAFF
TRBD1 | NA | TRBJ1-5 | TRBV30 | TGTGCCTGGAGTGTCGGACAGGGGAATCAGCCCCAGCATTTT | CAWSVGQGNQPQHF
TRBD1 | few | TRBJ2-6 | TRBV27 | TGTGCCAGCAGCTCCCGGACAGGGGGGATTACTGGGGCCAACGTCCTGACTTTC | CASSSRTGGITGANVLTF
NA | once | TRBJ2-7 | TRBV19 | TGTGCCAGTAGTCACTCCCTAGGCAGATATACCTACGAGCAGTACTTC | CASSHSLGRYTYEQYF
TRBD2 | NA | TRBJ2-3 | TRBV9 | TGTGCCAGCAGCGTAGAATTAGCGGGAGGTCTCACAGATACGCAGTATTTT | CASSVELAGGLTDTQYF
NA | NA | TRBJ2-7 | TRBV29-1 | TGCAGCGTTGAAAGGGAGTCCTACGAGCAGTACTTC | CSVERESYEQYF
NA | NA | TRBJ2-2 | TRBV7-7 | TGTGCCAGCAGCTTAGGAGAGAGCACCGGGGAGCTGTTTTTT | CASSLGESTGELFF
NA | NA | TRBJ1-2 | TRBV5-1 | TGCGCCAGCAGCCGTCAGGATAACTATGGCTACACCTTC | CASSRQDNYGYTF
NA | NA | TRBJ1-4 | TRBV19 | TGTGCCAGTAGTACCCAACAGGGTCTCCCTGAAAAACTGTTTTTT | CASSTQQGLPEKLFF
NA | once | TRBJ1-1 | TRBV9 | TGTGCCAGCAGCGGGTCTACCACTGAAGCTTTCTTT | CASSGSTTEAFF
NA | NA | TRBJ1-5 | TRBV5-4 | TGTGCCAGCAGCTTCGGTGTCAATCAGCCCCAGCATTTT | CASSFGVNQPQHF
NA | NA | TRBJ1-3 | TRBV6-5 | TGTGCCAGCAGTTTGGACAGTTCCTACTCTGGAAACACCATATATTTT | CASSLDSSYSGNTIYF
TRBD1 | NA | TRBJ1-1 | TRBV5-1 | TGCGCCAGCAGCTTGTTACCTCAGGGGGCTGGGAACACTGAAGCTTTCTTT | CASSLLPQGAGNTEAFF
NA | NA | TRBJ1-2 | TRBV7-9 | TGTGCCAGCAGCTTCGGGAACTATGGCTACACCTTC | CASSFGNYGYTF
NA | once | TRBJ1-2 | TRBV30 | TGTGCCTGGAGTGACAGTGGTGGCTACACCTTC | CAWSDSGGYTF
TRBD2 | NA | TRBJ2-7 | TRBV20-1 | TGCAGTGCTAGTCCGGGACTAGCGAACTCCTACGAGCAGTACTTC | CSASPGLANSYEQYF
NA | NA | TRBJ1-5 | TRBV30 | TGTGCCTGGAGTCGGGTAGACCTTAACAGGGTGATGAATCAGCCCCAGCATTTT | CAWSRVDLNRVMNQPQHF
TRBD1 | NA | TRBJ1-3 | TRBV7-8 | TGTGCCAGCAGCTTAGCCCACGCCGGGACAGCTGGAAACACCATATATTTT | CASSLAHAGTAGNTIYF
TRBD2 | NA | TRBJ2-7 | TRBV27 | TGTGCCAGCAGTCCGACTAGCGGGAGCCCCCACGAGCAGTACTTC | CASSPTSGSPHEQYF
TRBD1 | NA | TRBJ2-5 | TRBV25-1 | TGTGCCAGCAAAGGGACAGGGCGTCCCCAAGAGACCCAGTACTTC | CASKGTGRPQETQYF
NA | NA | TRBJ1-3 | TRBV10-3 | TGTGCCATCAGTGATTTTGGGAGCTCTGGAAACACCATATATTTT | CAISDFGSSGNTIYF
TRBD1 | once | TRBJ2-7 | TRBV5-8 | TGTGCCAGCAGCTCCAGACAGGGGCTGAACTACGAGCAGTACTTC | CASSSRQGLNYEQYF
NA | NA | TRBJ1-5 | TRBV7-8 | TGTGCCAGCAGTCGGGATAGAGGGTATCAGCCCCAGCATTTT | CASSRDRGYQPQHF
TRBD1 | NA | TRBJ2-2 | TRBV11-2 | TGTGCCAGCAGCGAAGGGACAGGCGCGAACACCGGGGAGCTGTTTTTT | CASSEGTGANTGELFF
TRBD1 | NA | TRBJ1-4 | TRBV29-1 | TGCAGCGTATCTATTACAGGGGGCCGTCTCGGAAAACTGTTTTTT | CSVSITGGRLGKLFF
TRBD1 | NA | TRBJ1-5 | TRBV18 | TGTGCCAGCTCACCCGCGGACAGGGGAGGGTCTCAGCCCCAGCATTTT | CASSPADRGGSQPQHF
NA | NA | TRBJ1-1 | TRBV2 | TGTGCCAGCAGTTGGCAACCGAACACTGAAGCTTTCTTT | CASSWQPNTEAFF
NA | NA | TRBJ2-7 | TRBV5-1 | TGCGCCAGCAGCTTGGGTGCTGGTGCTAGCTACGAGCAGTACTTC | CASSLGAGASYEQYF
NA | once | TRBJ2-7 | TRBV29-1 | TGCAGCGTCCACGTGGGGAGCCACGAGCAGTACTTC | CSVHVGSHEQYF
NA | few | TRBJ1-4 | TRBV5-5 | TGTGCCAGCAGCCCACGCTCGGGACTGGGTGAAAAACTGTTTTTT | CASSPRSGLGEKLFF
TRBD1 | NA | TRBJ1-5 | TRBV24-1 | TGTGCCACCAGTGACCGGACAGGGATACAGCCCCAGCATTTT | CATSDRTGIQPQHF
TRBD2 | NA | TRBJ2-3 | TRBV7-9 | TGTGCCAGCAGCTCCTCCACGGGGACTAGTTTGGATACGCAGTATTTT | CASSSSTGTSLDTQYF
TRBD1 | NA | TRBJ1-1 | TRBV6-5 | TGTGCCAGCAGTTACGGACAGGGGGGCGCCACTGAAGCTTTCTTT | CASSYGQGGATEAFF
NA | NA | TRBJ1-1 | TRBV20-1 | TGCAGTGCTAGTAGAGTGAACACTGAAGCTTTCTTT | CSASRVNTEAFF
NA | NA | TRBJ2-6 | TRBV25-1 | TGTGCCAGCAGTGGGAGGATCTCTGGGGCCAACGTCCTGACTTTC | CASSGRISGANVLTF
TRBD1 | NA | TRBJ1-1 | TRBV10-3 | TGTGCCATCCGGACAGGGAAGCTGAACACTGAAGCTTTCTTT | CAIRTGKLNTEAFF
TRBD1 | NA | TRBJ1-1 | TRBV27 | TGTGCCAGCAGTTCAGGGGGCGCCGGGAACACTGAAGCTTTCTTT | CASSSGGAGNTEAFF
TRBD1 | NA | TRBJ2-2 | TRBV9 | TGTGCCAGCAGCGCGACAGGGGTCACCGGGGAGCTGTTTTTT | CASSATGVTGELFF
NA | NA | TRBJ2-7 | TRBV4-3 | TGCGCCAGCAGCCAGACTGCCGAAGGATGGGAGCAGTACTTC | CASSQTAEGWEQYF
NA | many | TRBJ1-1 | TRBV27 | TGTGCCAGCAGTTCCGTCTCAGGGCCGACTGAAGCTTTCTTT | CASSSVSGPTEAFF
TRBD1 | NA | TRBJ1-6 | TRBV5-6 | TGTGCCAGCAGCTTACCAAAGACAGGGAGATTTTCACCCCTCCACTTT | CASSLPKTGRFSPLHF
TRBD2 | NA | TRBJ2-1 | TRBV7-3 | TGTGCCAGCAGCCCCTTTGCTAGCGGCTTTCACTACAATGAGCAGTTCTTC | CASSPFASGFHYNEQFF
NA | NA | TRBJ2-2 | TRBV12-5 | TGTGCTAGTGGTTTGCTAGGTTTGGGCACCGGGGAGCTGTTTTTT | CASGLLGLGTGELFF
TRBD2 | NA | TRBJ2-1 | TRBV4-2 | TGTGCCAGCAGCCAAGAGAGAGGTGGCAGCGGGAGTAAGGGTGAGCAGTTCTTC | CASSQERGGSGSKGEQFF